In this sample, the clone carrying this T cell receptor (beta chain) turned up a few times. Antigen unknown. These data come from a study of cytomegalovirus exposure and HLA in healthy donors. In germline, CDR1 is SGHNT, CDR2 YYREEE (reference sequence). The V and J ends lost 2 bases and 5 bases respectively, with 4 bases between them. The CDR3 length is 11 residues. Study-level results: Presence/absence analyses took donor sequencing depth as roughly uniform. A few of the chains that were CMV-associated were confirmed in vitro to be specific for CMV antigens. Sequencing had likely introduced a cluster of highly shared sequence variants as an artifact.

13 Jbeta primers and 60 Vbeta primers were used for the PCR. Assay: immunoSEQ multiplex PCR; the TCRdb copy retains only in-frame clones and omits some. The table records under 200,000 clones, roughly 71% of them present only once. The material sequenced was PBMCs. This rearrangement joins TRBV5-4 to TRBJ2-5, with no clear D. The source is a woman between 45 and 65 years old in good health and CMV-seropositive. The CDR3 here is CASSLLETQYF. CDR3 DNA sequence: TGTGCCAGCAGCTTACTGGAGACCCAGTACTTC.